The 20 T cell receptor beta chains given below trace back to one sample, sequenced in a study of shared clonotypes between healthy human individuals (dated by TCRdb to 2018 to 2021). To prepare the library, the immunoSEQ multiplex PCR assay was applied. TCRdb stores this immuneACCESS table with in-frame sequences only. Part of the clones is absent; in the studies checked, under half of the shortfall reflects unresolved V genes, and no reason is known for the rest. A total of over a million clones appear in this sample, approximately 78% of them only once. The ten biggest clones cover 0.52% of the sample. Sequenced material: memory CD4+ T cells from PBMCs. Explained via the paper, the cell subset or site label denotes: CD45RA-negative fraction. These receptors all come from a man younger than 35 in good health. Some clones in this sample may be carry-over from other donors' samples.

J is TRBJ1-5 and V is TRBV30; D is unresolved. V lost 3 bases to trimming and J lost 3 bases, with 9 bases between them. The CDR3 totals 13 residues. Germline V lookup: CDR1 GTSNPN, CDR2 SVGIG (reference sequence). The CDR3 loop is CAWSGPPNQPQHF. DNA for the CDR3: TGTGCCTGGAGCGGCCCTCCCAATCAGCCCCAGCATTTT.

This clone was seen ten or more times. V usage is TRBV29-1 and J usage is TRBJ2-3; 7 nucleotides match TRBD1. Germline CDR1 SQVTM, CDR2 ANQGSEA. The CDR3 loop spans 14 amino acids. V lost 7 bases, J lost 2 bases, and 9 bases stayed unmatched. The CDR3 spells CSATGDRATDTQYF. CDR3 bases: TGCAGCGCGACCGGGGACAGAGCCACAGATACGCAGTATTTT.

The chain combines TRBV4-1 with TRBJ1-4; 7 bases map to TRBD1. Germline values: CDR1 MGHRA, CDR2 YSYEKL. The CDR3 is 15 amino acids. Unmatched junction bases numbered 11, after V lost 4 bases and J lost 9 bases. The CDR3 protein is CASSPMTGRPQKLFF. For the CDR3, the DNA is TGCGCCAGCAGCCCCATGACAGGGCGGCCGCAAAAACTGTTTTTT.

This rearrangement joins TRBV4-2 to TRBJ2-3; 13 nucleotides agree with TRBD2. The CDR3 is made up of 16 amino acids. After removal of 4 bases from V and 3 bases from J, the junction contained 4 bases not matched to a gene. Germline V gene data show CDR1 as LGHNA and CDR2 as YNFKEQ. In DNA form, the CDR3 reads TGTGCCAGCAGCCGCACTAGCGGGAGGGAGACAGATACGCAGTATTTT. Translated: CASSRTSGRETDTQYF.

The genes are TRBV5-1 and TRBJ2-1, with D tentatively TRBD1 (5 bases). This CDR3 is built from 14 residues. Per the germline V gene, CDR1 is SGHRS and CDR2 is YFSETQ. Trimming shortened V by 9 bases and J by 6 bases, and 19 bases separated the two germline ends. The CDR3 region has the DNA TGCGCCACCGGCTCCGGCGTTGGGGCCAATGAGCAGTTCTTC. This gives the protein CATGSGVGANEQFF.

This chain connects TRBV27 to TRBJ1-1; 10 bases line up with TRBD1. Looked up from germline, CDR1 is MNHEY and CDR2 is SMNVEV (reference sequence). The trim removed 8 bases at V and 8 bases at J, leaving 8 bases unmatched. CDR3 length equals 13 residues. The CDR3 loop reads CASLGTGATEAFF. CDR3 DNA: TGTGCCAGCCTCGGGACAGGGGCGACAGAAGCTTTCTTT.

J is TRBJ1-2 and V is TRBV6-5, with D possibly TRBD1 on 5 matching bases. The CDR3 has 13 amino acids. From germline, CDR1 is MNHEY and CDR2 SVGAGI. Trimming shortened V by 2 bases and J by 7 bases, and 11 bases separated the two germline ends. The CDR3 sequence is CASSYNPGGGYTF. The CDR3 nucleotides are TGTGCCAGCAGTTACAATCCTGGGGGTGGCTACACCTTC.

This chain joins TRBV6-5 and TRBJ2-1, with unresolved D. CDR1 is MNHEY, CDR2 SVGAGI, per germline. The CDR3 has 12 residues. V was trimmed by 8 bases and J by 14 bases, leaving 19 bases between them. CDR3 amino acids: CASSTGELSKFF. DNA of the CDR3: TGTGCCAGCTCGACGGGCGAGTTGTCGAAGTTCTTC.

Here the CDR3 reads CASSLSGASYEQYF. The CDR3 region has the DNA TGTGCCAGCAGCCTGAGCGGGGCTTCCTACGAGCAGTACTTC. V gene TRBV7-2 combines with J gene TRBJ2-7, with TRBD2 matching over 7 bases. CDR1 and CDR2 (germline): SGHTA, FQGNSA. The ends lost 5 bases at V and 1 base at J; junction bases unmatched: 5. The CDR3 covers 14 residues.

This clone was recorded at least ten times. CDR3 sequence reads: CASSQTSGPTDTQYF. The CDR3 nucleotides are TGCGCCAGCAGCCAGACTAGCGGCCCCACAGATACGCAGTATTTT. The chain is built from TRBV5-1 and TRBJ2-3; 9 bases map to TRBD2. Germline CDR1 SGHRS, CDR2 YFSETQ. The V segment lost 4 bases and the J segment 2 bases; nucleotides outside the gene matches: 5. The CDR3 contains 15 residues.

J is TRBJ2-5 and V is TRBV25-1, with 8 bases lining up with TRBD2. Germline CDR1 is MGHDK and CDR2 is SYGVNS. The V and J ends lost 2 bases and 1 base, in that order; junction bases with no gene match: 6. This CDR3 is built from 16 residues. CDR3 in amino acids: CASSEESSGTQETQYF. The CDR3 region has the DNA TGTGCCAGCAGTGAAGAGAGTAGCGGGACCCAAGAGACCCAGTACTTC.

The rearrangement joins TRBV5-1 to TRBJ1-5; TRBD1 is a possible D gene (6 bases). Trimming removed 4 bases from V and 7 bases from J, with 15 bases in between. Per germline, CDR1 SGHRS and CDR2 YFSETQ. The CDR3 loop spans 14 amino acids. CDR3 sequence (DNA): TGCGCCAGCAGCCTCGAAGGGGGGGTACAGCCCCAGCATTTT. Its protein is CASSLEGGVQPQHF.

There are a few counts of this clone. The V gene is TRBV28, the J gene TRBJ2-7; 14 bases fit TRBD2. The CDR3 is made up of 18 amino acids. The germline V gene encodes CDR1 MDHEN and CDR2 SYDVKM. The V segment lost 3 bases and the J segment 0 bases; nucleotides outside the gene matches: 7. The DNA for the CDR3 is TGTGCCAGCAGTTTTCGGACTAGCGGGAGGCGGAGCTCCTACGAGCAGTACTTC. This encodes CASSFRTSGRRSSYEQYF. Full variable domain (remainder filled in from reference TRBV28 and TRBJ2-7): DVKVTQSSRYLVKRTGEKVFLECVQDMDHENMFWYRQDPGLGLRLIYFSYDVKMKEKGDIPEGYSVSREKKERFSLILESASTNQTSMYLCASSFRTSGRRSSYEQYFGPGTRLTVT.

This clone was counted between two and nine times. This sequence joins TRBV6-6 and TRBJ2-7; D unclear. V lost 6 bases and J lost 0, with 12 bases in between. The CDR3 is 14 amino acids. The V gene's germline CDR1 is MNHNY and CDR2 SVGAGI (reference sequence). This CDR3 reads CASSRARSSYEQYF. CDR3 nucleotides: TGTGCCAGCAGCCGGGCCCGGAGCTCCTACGAGCAGTACTTC.

As to this clone: Just one base apart from a much larger clone, this may be a read error. The rearrangement joins TRBV5-1 to TRBJ1-3, with D hard to call. The CDR3 sequence is 14 residues long. The germline V gene encodes CDR1 SGHRS and CDR2 YFSETQ. V was clipped by 1 base and J by 1 base, with 6 bases between them. The CDR3 region is CASSLWGSGNTIYF. CDR3 DNA sequence: TGCGCCAGCAGCTTGTGGGGATCTGGAAACACCATATATTTT.

The V call is TRBV6-6, the J call TRBJ2-7; D might be TRBD2 (7 bases). From germline, CDR1 is MNHNY and CDR2 SVGAGI (reference sequence). The CDR3 length is 16 residues. Trimming pared 7 bases from V and 0 bases from J, leaving 19 bases between. The CDR3 sequence is CASTNVGGASSYEQYF. The CDR3 bases are TGTGCCAGCACCAACGTAGGGGGGGCCAGCTCCTACGAGCAGTACTTC.

The chain employs TRBV30 and TRBJ2-4, with D possibly matching TRBD1 (5 bases). This CDR3 spans 14 amino acids. Trimming took 0 bases from V and 2 from J, leaving 8 bases between them. The germline V gene has CDR1 GTSNPN and CDR2 SVGIG (reference sequence). For the CDR3, the DNA is TGTGCCTGGAGTGTCACAGGTACCAAAAACATTCAGTACTTC. Translating it yields CAWSVTGTKNIQYF. The variable domain in full, with the rest retrieved from reference TRBV30 and TRBJ2-4, is SQTIHQWPATLVQPVGSPLSLECTVEGTSNPNLYWYRQAAGRGLQLLFYSVGIGQISSEVPQNLSASRPQDRQFILSSKKLLLSDSGFYLCAWSVTGTKNIQYFGAGTRLSVL.

This clone was seen only a few times. The rearrangement uses TRBV28 and TRBJ2-7; D remains unclear. V was cut by 2 bases and J by 0 bases, with 17 bases left in between. This CDR3 comprises 17 residues. Per the germline V gene, CDR1 is MDHEN and CDR2 is SYDVKM. The CDR3 nucleotides read TGTGCCAGCAGTTTACCGTGGAAGCTGGGAACCTCCTACGAGCAGTACTTC. It codes for CASSLPWKLGTSYEQYF.

The chain is built from TRBV29-1 and TRBJ2-2; 9 bases fit TRBD2. The CDR3 is 14 residues long. Per the germline V gene, CDR1 is SQVTM and CDR2 is ANQGSEA. V was pared by 4 bases and J by 2 bases, with 2 bases of the junction left unmatched. The CDR3 here is CSVGGRENTGELFF. CDR3 in DNA: TGCAGCGTTGGCGGGAGGGAAAACACCGGGGAGCTGTTTTTT.

A few counts support this clone. The J gene is TRBJ1-5, the V gene TRBV2; D is ambiguous. V was shortened by 3 bases and J by 15 bases, with 12 bases between the two germline ends. The germline V gene has CDR1 SNHLY and CDR2 FYNNEI. There are 11 residues in the CDR3. Written as DNA, the CDR3 is TGTGCCAGCAGTGATTCTGGGAAAGGGCATTTT. Translating it yields CASSDSGKGHF.